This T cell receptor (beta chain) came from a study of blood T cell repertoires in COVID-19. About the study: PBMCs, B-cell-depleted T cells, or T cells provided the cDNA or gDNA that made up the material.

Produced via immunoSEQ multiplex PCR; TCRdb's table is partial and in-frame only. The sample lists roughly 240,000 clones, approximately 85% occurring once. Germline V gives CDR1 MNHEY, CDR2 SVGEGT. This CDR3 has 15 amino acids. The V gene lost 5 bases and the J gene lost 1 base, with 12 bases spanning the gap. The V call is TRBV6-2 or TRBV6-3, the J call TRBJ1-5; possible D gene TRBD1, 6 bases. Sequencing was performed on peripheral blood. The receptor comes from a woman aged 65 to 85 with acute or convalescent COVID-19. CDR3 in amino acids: CASSTGTPSNQPQHF. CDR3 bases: TGTGCCAGCAGTACCGGGACACCAAGCAATCAGCCCCAGCATTTT.